This passage covers 23 T cell receptor beta chains from one sample sequenced in a study of cytomegalovirus exposure and HLA in healthy donors. TCRdb's copy holds only in-frame clones and misses some; the assay was immunoSEQ multiplex PCR. The sample carries 130,000 or so clones, over 85% recorded once. The sequenced material came from PBMCs. The receptors originated from a man aged 25-45 years in good health and CMV-seronegative.

The V and J genes are TRBV28 and TRBJ1-5, with D tentatively TRBD1 (5 bases). V was cut by 3 bases and J by 3 bases, with 9 bases left in between. Germline V gene data show CDR1 as MDHEN and CDR2 as SYDVKM. This CDR3 has 14 amino acids. This CDR3 reads CASSFSGYNQPQHF. The CDR3 DNA follows: TGTGCCAGCAGTTTTTCAGGGTACAATCAGCCCCAGCATTTT.

J is TRBJ2-7 and V is TRBV27; 8 positions agree with TRBD1. V lost 6 bases, J lost 9 bases, and 13 bases stayed unmatched. The CDR3 is 14 residues long. Per germline, CDR1 MNHEY and CDR2 SMNVEV (reference sequence). In nucleotides, the CDR3 is TGTGCCAGCAGGGGGACAGGCGAAGGCGCCGGGCAGTACTTC. Translation: CASRGTGEGAGQYF.

The chain combines TRBV28 with TRBJ2-1; 11 nucleotides line up with TRBD2. J gave up 3 bases and V 5 bases, and 9 bases lay outside the gene matches. The CDR3 runs 17 residues. The germline V gene encodes CDR1 MDHEN and CDR2 SYDVKM. Here the CDR3 reads CASSGSTSGAIYNEQFF. The CDR3 DNA reads as TGTGCCAGCAGTGGATCGACTAGCGGGGCCATCTACAATGAGCAGTTCTTC.

V is TRBV6-5 and J is TRBJ2-7, with D tentatively TRBD2 (5 bases). Looked up from germline, CDR1 is MNHEY and CDR2 is SVGAGI. The CDR3 is 13 residues long. The V end lost 6 bases, the J end lost 5 bases, and 14 bases lay between the germline ends. The CDR3 reads CASSQFRADEQYF. The DNA for the CDR3 is TGTGCCAGCAGCCAGTTCCGAGCGGACGAGCAGTACTTC.

This clone is a singleton in its sample. The gene calls are TRBV5-1 and TRBJ2-2; 7 nucleotides line up with TRBD1. The germline gives CDR1 SGHRS, CDR2 YFSETQ. The CDR3 sequence is 17 residues long. The trim removed 0 bases at V and 3 bases at J, leaving 8 bases unmatched. CDR3 DNA: TGCGCCAGCAGCTTGGGCGACAGGGCTTCGCACACCGGGGAGCTGTTTTTT. Translation: CASSLGDRASHTGELFF. Supplemented by reference TRBV5-1 and TRBJ2-2, the full variable domain reads KAGVTQTPRYLIKTRGQQVTLSCSPISGHRSVSWYQQTPGQGLQFLFEYFSETQRNKGNFPGRFSGRQFSNSRSEMNVSTLELGDSALYLCASSLGDRASHTGELFFGEGSRLTVL.

This clone was observed a single time. V gene TRBV7-9 combines with J gene TRBJ1-3, with TRBD1 matching over 8 bases. This CDR3 is 17 amino acids long. In germline, CDR1 is SEHNR, CDR2 FQNEAQ (reference sequence). V was pared by 4 bases and J by 4 bases, with 12 bases of the junction left unmatched. The CDR3 sequence is CASSSTINRGDGNTIYF. CDR3 nucleotide sequence: TGTGCCAGCAGCTCTACCATTAACAGGGGGGACGGAAACACCATATATTTT.

The rearrangement links TRBV6-5 to TRBJ2-7; 8 nucleotides match TRBD2. V was clipped by 6 bases and J by 4 bases; unmatched bases: 11. Germline values: CDR1 MNHEY, CDR2 SVGAGI. The CDR3 spans 15 residues. CDR3 DNA: TGTGCCAGCAGCCTACTCGGGGGGGGGAGGTACGAGCAGTACTTC. It translates to CASSLLGGGRYEQYF.

The rearrangement joins TRBV4-2 to TRBJ2-2; D is possibly TRBD2 (5 bases). V was shortened by 0 bases and J by 6 bases, with 11 bases between the two germline ends. Germline values: CDR1 LGHNA, CDR2 YNFKEQ. There are 15 residues in the CDR3. CDR3 sequence: CASSQDSRGPGELFF. The CDR3 nucleotides are TGTGCCAGCAGCCAAGATTCGCGCGGGCCCGGGGAGCTGTTTTTT.

The gene calls are TRBV7-2 and TRBJ1-4, with 11 bases fitting TRBD1. Looked up from germline, CDR1 is SGHTA and CDR2 is FQGNSA. J lost 10 bases, V lost 6 bases, and 10 bases had no gene match. The CDR3 has 15 amino acids. CDR3 sequence (DNA): TGTGCCAGCAGTTCCCCCGGGACAGGGGGGAGAAAACTGTTTTTT. Protein product: CASSSPGTGGRKLFF.

This rearrangement joins TRBV5-1 to TRBJ2-1; weak D call: TRBD2 (5 bases). The V end was cut by 2 bases, the J end by 0 bases, with 12 bases between. This CDR3 contains 16 residues. The V gene's germline CDR1 is SGHRS and CDR2 YFSETQ. The CDR3 sequence: CASSFGSGFSYNEQFF. CDR3 sequence (DNA): TGCGCCAGCAGCTTTGGATCGGGGTTCTCCTACAATGAGCAGTTCTTC.

The V and J genes are TRBV10-3 and TRBJ1-1; a weak D match, TRBD1 (5 bases). Trimming left V 9 bases short and J 1 base short, with 12 bases between. Germline CDR1 and CDR2: ENHRY and SYGVKD. The length of the CDR3 is 13 residues. CDR3 region: CAIAGPTNTEAFF. The CDR3 coding sequence is TGTGCCATAGCAGGGCCTACGAACACTGAAGCTTTCTTT.

This clone appeared once. This rearrangement joins TRBV5-1 to TRBJ2-7; tentatively, D is TRBD1 (6 bases). The CDR3 has 13 residues. Germline V gene data show CDR1 as SGHRS and CDR2 as YFSETQ. V was clipped by 6 bases and J by 6 bases, with 16 bases between them. The CDR3 here is CASTRQDFREQYF. The CDR3, as DNA: TGCGCCAGCACTCGACAGGATTTTCGCGAGCAGTACTTC.

The rearrangement uses TRBV13 and TRBJ1-2, with D uncertain. Germline lookup yields CDR1 PRHDT and CDR2 FYEKMQ (reference sequence). V was shortened by 6 bases and J by 3 bases, with 11 bases between the two germline ends. The CDR3 totals 13 residues. The CDR3 DNA reads as TGTGCCAGCAGGGGCGGGCTCGACTATGGCTACACCTTC. This codes for CASRGGLDYGYTF.

This sequence joins TRBV5-1 and TRBJ2-3; no definite D call. CDR1 is SGHRS and CDR2 is YFSETQ in the germline V gene. The CDR3 is 13 amino acids. V lost 5 bases to trimming and J lost 1 base, with 8 bases between them. CDR3 DNA: TGCGCCAGCAGGGTGTTAGGCACAGATACGCAGTATTTT. Protein: CASRVLGTDTQYF.

The chain has TRBV19 and TRBJ2-7, with D perhaps TRBD2 (6 bases). Between the trimmed V and J ends, which lost 5 bases and 9 bases, there was a span of 23 bases. Per germline, CDR1 LNHDA and CDR2 SQIVND (reference sequence). This CDR3 is 15 amino acids long. CDR3 protein: CASSPGASSSERQYF. CDR3 coding DNA: TGTGCCAGTAGTCCGGGAGCGAGCTCTAGTGAGAGGCAGTACTTC. Full variable domain (outside the CDR3, taken from reference TRBV19 and TRBJ2-7): DGGITQSPKYLFRKEGQNVTLSCEQNLNHDAMYWYRQDPGQGLRLIYYSQIVNDFQKGDIAEGYSVSREKKESFPLTVTSAQKNPTAFYLCASSPGASSSERQYFGPGTRLTVT.

This chain connects TRBV7-9 to TRBJ2-1, with a tentative D call TRBD2 (6 bases). V was cut by 5 bases and J by 5 bases, with 13 bases left in between. There are 14 residues in the CDR3. CDR1 and CDR2 from the germline V gene are SEHNR and FQNEAQ (reference sequence). CDR3: CASSLGLRDNEQFF. CDR3 coding DNA: TGTGCCAGCAGCCTAGGACTACGCGACAATGAGCAGTTCTTC.

J is TRBJ2-1 and V is TRBV19, with 9 positions matching TRBD2. The trim removed 7 bases at V and 7 bases at J, leaving 11 bases unmatched. The CDR3 has 15 amino acids. Germline CDR1 and CDR2: LNHDA and SQIVND (reference sequence). The CDR3 reads CASTPASGVSNEQFF. In DNA form, the CDR3 reads TGTGCCAGTACCCCCGCTAGCGGGGTTTCAAATGAGCAGTTCTTC.

The chain links TRBV28 to TRBJ2-7; D ambiguous. Germline assignment: CDR1 MDHEN and CDR2 SYDVKM. V dropped 7 bases and J dropped 2 bases, with 12 bases sitting between them. The CDR3 extends over 13 amino acids. CDR3 loop: CASNPLDTYEQYF. The CDR3 nucleotides read TGTGCCAGCAACCCCCTAGATACCTACGAGCAGTACTTC.

There are a few counts of this clone. The chain couples TRBV5-4 to TRBJ1-6; D not resolved. V lost 1 base and J lost 7, with 9 bases in between. The CDR3 has 14 amino acids. CDR1 is SGHNT, CDR2 YYREEE, per germline (reference sequence). CDR3 sequence reads: CASSLFQINSPLHF. The CDR3 region has the DNA TGTGCCAGCAGCTTGTTTCAAATCAATTCACCCCTCCACTTT.

The rearrangement joins TRBV7-9 to TRBJ2-3; the match to TRBD1 covers 8 bases. This CDR3 has 15 amino acids. V trimming: 5 bases; J trimming: 4 bases; junction bases outside the gene matches: 8. Looked up from germline, CDR1 is SEHNR and CDR2 is FQNEAQ (reference sequence). The CDR3 loop is CASSTPDREPDTQYF. Written as DNA, the CDR3 is TGTGCCAGCAGCACTCCGGACAGGGAGCCAGATACGCAGTATTTT.

This chain joins TRBV7-2 and TRBJ2-7, with 7 bases lining up with TRBD1. This CDR3 is 14 amino acids long. CDR1 SGHTA and CDR2 FQGNSA come from the germline V gene. With V trimmed by 1 base and J by 5 bases, 5 bases remained unmatched. CDR3 sequence reads: CASSLVDRIDEQYF. CDR3 bases: TGTGCCAGCAGCTTAGTGGACAGGATCGACGAGCAGTACTTC.

The V and J genes are TRBV9 and TRBJ1-3; possibly TRBD1 for D (6 bases). Deletions cut 3 bases from V and 0 bases from J, with 25 bases between. Germline CDR1 reads SGDLS; CDR2 reads YYNGEE. The CDR3 is 20 residues long. This CDR3 is CASSGDLAGGAVLSGNTIYF. The CDR3 region has the DNA TGTGCCAGCAGCGGGGACCTCGCGGGGGGGGCCGTACTCTCTGGAAACACCATATATTTT. Full variable domain (outside the CDR3, taken from reference TRBV9 and TRBJ1-3): DSGVTQTPKHLITATGQRVTLRCSPRSGDLSVYWYQQSLDQGLQFLIQYYNGEERAKGNILERFSAQQFPDLHSELNLSSLELGDSALYFCASSGDLAGGAVLSGNTIYFGEGSWLTVV.

The chain combines TRBV6-1 with TRBJ2-1; TRBD2 is a possible D gene (6 bases). Germline V gene lookup returns CDR1 MNHNS and CDR2 SASEGT. CDR3 size: 15 residues. The germline V and J ends were trimmed by 2 bases and 5 bases, with 13 bases remaining between them. CDR3 DNA: TGTGCCAGCAGTGAAATGGGCGGGATTCACAATGAGCAGTTCTTC. It specifies CASSEMGGIHNEQFF.